Sequencing of this T cell receptor beta chain was carried out in a study of T-cell memory formation after mild COVID-19 (dated by TCRdb to 2020 to 2022). About the investigation overall: TCR sequence clusters from the two donors were found to be largely donor specific. In a couple of donors, T-cell clones that expanded and contracted after mild COVID-19 were tracked by sequencing TCRalpha and TCRbeta repertoires over time. Two young, previously healthy adult volunteers made up the cohort, one male and one female.

Sequencing instrument: Illumina NovaSeq 6000. TCRalpha and TCRbeta cDNA libraries were constructed by 5'RACE with constant-segment primers, with sample barcodes and unique molecular identifiers being introduced. Trizol reagent was used to extract RNA from every sample. Library amplification was performed in two PCR steps, and a second sample barcode and Illumina TruSeq adapters were introduced in the second step. Sequencing of libraries was performed on an Illumina NovaSeq with 2 x 150 bp paired-end reads. The study's processing was this. Reads were demultiplexed and collapsed into UMI-guided consensus sequences with migec v1.2.7. Using mixcr v2.1.11, the UMI consensuses were aligned to TRA and TRB V and J templates and assembled into clonotypes. Clonotypes were classified as expanded or contracted when called significant by both edgeR and NoisET, with noise models trained on biological replicates. For edgeR calls, the thresholds were a false discovery rate-adjusted p below 0.01 and a log2 fold-change of 1. As an exploratory analysis of dynamics, PCA with hierarchical clustering was applied to max-normalized trajectories of the 1000 most abundant clonotypes. Separately sequenced CD4+ and CD8+ repertoires were used to assign the CD4 or CD8 phenotype of responding clones. TCRdb itself trimmed the public reads at Q25 with fastp, ran MiXCR and retained productive beta chains. Duplicate CDR3 protein sequences are folded into a single record with the most common DNA and genes. For this entry, the V and J calls and clone size follow TCRdb and not the study's own pipeline. The sample records just under 550,000 distinct CDR3 sequences, roughly 22% of which are singletons. Clones ranked in the top ten supply roughly an eighth of the sample.

This clonotype was found a few times. What antigen it recognizes has not been identified. Base qualities are not provided; no much larger clone lies one nucleotide away. Ficoll-Paque density gradient centrifugation was used to isolate PBMCs. Points the paper makes about the study in general: SARS-CoV-2 specificity of the second-wave clones peaking on day 37 was not confirmed. Clones that contracted from day 15 to 85 showed balanced CD4/CD8 phenotypes, whereas a second wave of clones that expanded from day 15 to 37 leaned towards CD4+. Only two mild cases were covered in the study, and larger cohorts including severe cases with pre-infection samples were considered necessary. Some responding clones were detected in pre-infection memory, suggesting pre-existing cross-reactive memory T cells joined the SARS-CoV-2 response. Contracting CD4+ clones were found mainly in CM and EM memory subsets, while CD8+ clones were enriched in EMRA.

The CDR1 and CDR2 encoded by the germline V gene are SQVTM and ANQGSEA. The CDR3 runs 15 residues from the cysteine to the phenylalanine. The kept DNA is CDR3 alone, 45 bases in frame from the first base. Unmatched junction bases come to 5, with V trimmed by 0 bases and J by 5 bases. Rearrangement joined TRBV29-1 to TRBJ2-5; 11 bases in the junction line up with TRBD2. The source is an adult woman who had mild COVID-19 (a few samples of this study predate the infection). The sample titles of this study are shuffled in the database, so cell type and time point are left out; the donor was told from shared clones. Source material: PBMCs or a T cell subset sorted from them (not recorded which). The sequence in DNA is TGCAGCGTTGAAGATCGGACTAGCGGGTTCGAGACCCAGTACTTC. It encodes CSVEDRTSGFETQYF.